This TCR beta chain emerged from a study of blood T cell repertoires in COVID-19. For the study at large: Nucleic acid was either cDNA or gDNA, and it came from T cells, B-cell-depleted T cells, or PBMCs.

Authors' processing steps: Amplifying reference gene primers gave estimates of nucleated cell counts. Only in-frame clones appear in the TCRdb table, and some are missing; sequencing was by immunoSEQ multiplex PCR. V and J calls and clone size come straight from that table; D and trimming were deduced from the DNA. The sample lists approximately 96,000 clones, 85% to 95% seen once, with more than 1.5% in the top ten. The CDR3 length is 14 residues. The rearrangement links TRBV21-1 to TRBJ2-5; whether TRBD1, the table's D call, matches the DNA was not checked. TRBV21-1 is an annotated pseudogene. Material: peripheral blood. This sequence originates from a man aged 55 to 70 with acute or convalescent COVID-19. The CDR3 protein is CASSLQGKGETQYF. In DNA form, the CDR3 reads TGTGCCAGCAGCCTACAGGGAAAAGGGGAGACCCAGTACTTC.